Following are 10 T cell receptor beta chains from one sample sequenced in a study of OX40 agonist ivuxolimab in advanced cancers. Some clones are missing from TCRdb's copy, which holds only in-frame ones; the method was immunoSEQ multiplex PCR. This table holds around 82,000 clones, approximately 90% found once. This material consisted of CD4+ or CD8+ T cells sorted from blood, taken in a trial of the OX40 agonist ivuxolimab. These receptors were collected from an adult with an advanced solid tumor such as melanoma, head and neck, liver or kidney cancer.

The V and J genes are TRBV7-3 and TRBJ1-3, with D hard to call. Germline CDR1 reads SGHTA; CDR2 reads FQGTGA. This CDR3 has 13 amino acids. The germline V and J ends were trimmed by 5 bases and 2 bases, with 7 bases remaining between them. The CDR3 sequence is CASSRGTGNTIYF. CDR3 in DNA: TGTGCCAGCAGCCGGGGAACTGGAAACACCATATATTTT.

V usage is TRBV11-2 and J usage is TRBJ2-3; unclear D gene. Germline V gene sequence: CDR1 SGHAT, CDR2 FQNNGV. This CDR3 is built from 16 residues. The ends were cut back, 1 base at V and 6 bases at J, with 17 bases in the middle. The CDR3 reads CASSLGSTQVTDTQYF. For the CDR3, the DNA is TGTGCCAGCAGCTTAGGTTCGACACAAGTAACGGATACGCAGTATTTT.

This clone is a singleton in its sample. The chain couples TRBV6-5 to TRBJ1-2; D is ambiguous. The V and J ends lost 0 bases and 5 bases respectively, with 13 bases between them. Germline values: CDR1 MNHEY, CDR2 SVGAGI. The CDR3 has 15 amino acids. DNA for the CDR3: TGTGCCAGCAGTTACTCCGGGAGAGAGGCTTATGGCTACACCTTC. Encoded protein: CASSYSGREAYGYTF.

The CDR3 DNA sequence: TGCGCCAGCAGCTTGGAAAGGGGCACTAATGAAAAACTGTTTTTT. It specifies CASSLERGTNEKLFF. V and J are TRBV5-1 and TRBJ1-4; D possibly corresponds to TRBD1 (5 bases). CDR3 length: 15 amino acids. Trimming cost V 0 bases and J 2 bases, with 8 bases left between them. Germline V lookup: CDR1 SGHRS, CDR2 YFSETQ.

The rearrangement joins TRBV5-1 to TRBJ2-7, with D possibly TRBD1 on 7 matching bases. CDR3 length: 14 residues. The V and J ends lost 4 bases and 3 bases respectively, with 14 bases between them. The germline CDR1 and CDR2 sequences are SGHRS and YFSETQ. CDR3 region: CASSPGGQFYEQYF. DNA for the CDR3: TGCGCCAGCAGCCCCGGGGGACAGTTCTACGAGCAGTACTTC.

Only a few counts were recorded for this clone. The V gene is TRBV19, the J gene TRBJ1-5, with D unresolved. This CDR3 spans 16 amino acids. Per the germline V gene, CDR1 is LNHDA and CDR2 is SQIVND (reference sequence). Trimming cost V 10 bases and J 3 bases, with 22 bases left between them. The CDR3 region has the DNA TGTGCCACGCGAAGGAAAAGCACCGGGAACAATCAGCCCCAGCATTTT. Translating gives CATRRKSTGNNQPQHF.

This chain uses TRBV7-9 with TRBJ1-2; D is possibly TRBD1 (6 bases). The germline V gene encodes CDR1 SEHNR and CDR2 FQNEAQ (reference sequence). This CDR3 is built from 16 residues. V shed 1 base and J shed 0 bases, with 12 bases lying between them. In nucleotides, the CDR3 is TGTGCCAGCAGCTTAGGGGGGACACCCTCTAACTATGGCTACACCTTC. It codes for CASSLGGTPSNYGYTF. Full variable domain (outside the CDR3, taken from reference TRBV7-9 and TRBJ1-2): DTGVSQNPRHKITKRGQNVTFRCDPISEHNRLYWYRQTLGQGPEFLTYFQNEAQLEKSRLLSDRFSAERPKGSFSTLEIQRTEQGDSAMYLCASSLGGTPSNYGYTFGSGTRLTVV.

J is TRBJ2-3 and V is TRBV7-2, with D possibly being TRBD1 or TRBD2 (5 bases each). The length of the CDR3 is 14 residues. V gave up 5 bases and J gave up 14 bases, with 23 bases separating them. Germline V gene data show CDR1 as SGHTA and CDR2 as FQGNSA. The chain's CDR3 is CASSLNRDPPRPYF. The CDR3 DNA is TGTGCCAGCAGCCTGAACCGGGACCCACCTCGGCCGTATTTT. The variable domain in full, completed from reference TRBV7-2 and TRBJ2-3, reads GAGVSQSPSNKVTEKGKDVELRCDPISGHTALYWYRQSLGQGLEFLIYFQGNSAPDKSGLPSDRFSAERTGGSVSTLTIQRTQQEDSAVYLCASSLNRDPPRPYFGPGTRLTVL.

Only a few counts were recorded for this clone. V gene TRBV6-9 combines with J gene TRBJ2-6; 11 bases align to TRBD1. V lost 4 bases to trimming and J lost 2 bases; unmatched junction nucleotides: 10. The CDR3 spans 19 residues. Germline CDR1 is MNHGY and CDR2 is SVAAGI. CDR3 in DNA: TGTGCCAGCAGTTCCACGCTAGGACAGGGGGCGCCTGGGGCCAACGTCCTGACTTTC. This translates into CASSSTLGQGAPGANVLTF.

J is TRBJ2-7 and V is TRBV5-1, with 7 nucleotides matching TRBD2. The germline gives CDR1 SGHRS, CDR2 YFSETQ. Trimming took 4 bases from V and 0 from J; bases not matched to a gene: 10. The CDR3 has 16 amino acids. The CDR3 spells CASSRSRDYGSYEQYF. Written as DNA, the CDR3 is TGCGCCAGCAGCAGAAGTCGGGACTATGGCTCCTACGAGCAGTACTTC.